A single sample is the source of the 19 T cell receptor beta chains below, sequenced in a study of T cell responses to AZD1222 COVID-19 vaccine. Profiled with immunoSEQ multiplex PCR; TCRdb holds only in-frame clones, not every one. This sample has about 110,000 clones, with 85% to 90% found just once. The source material was peripheral blood, sampled on day 0 of AZD1222 vaccination. The source of these receptors is an adult in good health.

The chain carries TRBV18 and TRBJ2-7; 10 bases map to TRBD1. Per the germline V gene, CDR1 is KGHSH and CDR2 is LQKENI. The CDR3 covers 15 residues. V was clipped by 2 bases and J by 3 bases; unmatched bases: 4. CDR3: CASSPGTGALYEQYF. The CDR3 DNA follows: TGTGCCAGCTCACCAGGGACAGGGGCCCTCTACGAGCAGTACTTC.

The chain is built from TRBV7-2 and TRBJ1-2, with 9 bases lining up with TRBD1. Trimming cost V 3 bases and J 7 bases; bases outside gene matches: 6. Germline loops: CDR1 SGHTA, CDR2 FQGNSA. The length of the CDR3 is 14 residues. This CDR3 is CASSFTGGSGGYTF. The CDR3 DNA sequence: TGTGCCAGCAGCTTTACAGGGGGCTCGGGTGGCTACACCTTC.

This clone showed up just once. This chain links TRBV27 with TRBJ2-3; D is ambiguous. Germline loops: CDR1 MNHEY, CDR2 SMNVEV (reference sequence). This CDR3 is built from 13 residues. Deletions cut 6 bases from V and 1 base from J, with 8 bases between. CDR3 nucleotides: TGTGCCAGCAGGATGCTAGGCACAGATACGCAGTATTTT. Residues: CASRMLGTDTQYF.

This chain joins TRBV6-4 and TRBJ2-2; D not resolved. The CDR3 sequence is 12 residues long. Trimming cost V 3 bases and J 5 bases, with 4 bases left between them. Germline CDR1 is MRHNA and CDR2 is SNTAGT. The CDR3 coding sequence is TGTGCCAGCAGTGATAATACCGGGGAGCTGTTTTTT. Protein sequence: CASSDNTGELFF.

The V call is TRBV30, the J call TRBJ2-7, with TRBD1 matching 8 bases. The CDR3 runs to 14 residues. Germline CDR1 is GTSNPN and CDR2 is SVGIG (reference sequence). Losses at the gene ends were 3 bases for V and 7 bases for J; bases not matched to a gene: 11. In DNA, the CDR3 is TGTGCCTGGAGCCCGACGGGACAGGATAGAGAGCAGTACTTC. Amino acids: CAWSPTGQDREQYF. Full variable domain (rest looked up from reference TRBV30 and TRBJ2-7): SQTIHQWPATLVQPVGSPLSLECTVEGTSNPNLYWYRQAAGRGLQLLFYSVGIGQISSEVPQNLSASRPQDRQFILSSKKLLLSDSGFYLCAWSPTGQDREQYFGPGTRLTVT.

This clone was detected only once. V usage is TRBV4-1 and J usage is TRBJ2-5; 9 bases agree with TRBD2. V lost 3 bases, J lost 5 bases, and 10 bases stayed unmatched. The CDR3 runs 16 residues. Germline CDR1 and CDR2: MGHRA and YSYEKL. The CDR3 region is CASSHQISGSAETQYF. The CDR3 DNA reads TGCGCCAGCAGCCATCAGATTAGCGGGAGCGCGGAGACCCAGTACTTC.

A few counts support this clone. This rearrangement joins TRBV15 to TRBJ2-1; D possibly corresponds to TRBD2 (6 bases). Between the trimmed V and J ends, which lost 8 bases and 0 bases, there was a span of 17 bases. Germline-derived CDR1 and CDR2 are LNHNV and YYDKDF (reference sequence). The CDR3 has 16 amino acids. The chain's CDR3 is CATRRAGPSSYNEQFF. In nucleotides, the CDR3 is TGTGCCACCCGGAGGGCTGGCCCGAGCTCCTACAATGAGCAGTTCTTC.

The genes are TRBV12-3 or TRBV12-4 and TRBJ2-7; D not resolved. V dropped 1 base and J dropped 3 bases, with 7 bases sitting between them. The CDR3 spans 13 residues. CDR3 DNA sequence: TGTGCCAGCAGTTTAGGCCACCGCTACGAGCAGTACTTC. It codes for CASSLGHRYEQYF.

DNA of the CDR3: TGTGCCAGCTCACCAGCCATGAACACCGGGGAGCTGTTTTTT. It encodes CASSPAMNTGELFF. The V gene is TRBV18, the J gene TRBJ2-2; D gene uncertain. Trimming took off 2 bases at V and 1 base at J, with 5 bases between the two ends. This CDR3 contains 14 residues. The germline V gene encodes CDR1 KGHSH and CDR2 LQKENI.

In nucleotides, the CDR3 is TGTGCCAGCAGTTACTTGGGGGTCCAGTTGCCCCAGCATTTT. This gives the protein CASSYLGVQLPQHF. This chain links TRBV6-2 or TRBV6-3 with TRBJ1-5; possibly TRBD1 for D (5 bases). Germline values: CDR1 MNHEY, CDR2 SVGEGT. This CDR3 region has 14 residues. V was clipped by 1 base and J by 9 bases, with 13 bases between them.

This chain connects TRBV30 to TRBJ2-1; no clear D gene. The germline V gene has CDR1 GTSNPN and CDR2 SVGIG (reference sequence). V shed 1 base and J shed 0 bases, with 10 bases lying between them. This CDR3 comprises 15 residues. Here the CDR3 reads CAWSEPRASYNEQFF. Written as DNA, the CDR3 is TGTGCCTGGAGTGAACCCCGGGCCTCCTACAATGAGCAGTTCTTC.

V usage is TRBV19 and J usage is TRBJ1-5; D is unclear. The CDR3 sequence is 15 residues long. Trimming removed 4 bases at V and 5 bases at J, with 15 bases between. Per germline, CDR1 LNHDA and CDR2 SQIVND (reference sequence). The CDR3 protein is CASSNPRAPYQPQHF. CDR3 bases: TGTGCCAGTAGTAACCCTCGAGCTCCGTATCAGCCCCAGCATTTT.

Only one count was recorded for this clone. The chain is built from TRBV5-1 and TRBJ1-4; tentatively, D is TRBD1 (6 bases). Trimming took off 3 bases at V and 8 bases at J, with 17 bases between the two ends. The germline CDR1 and CDR2 sequences are SGHRS and YFSETQ. The length of the CDR3 is 15 residues. The CDR3 spells CASSSTGAPWEKLFF. The CDR3 DNA reads as TGCGCCAGCAGCTCAACGGGGGCTCCCTGGGAAAAACTGTTTTTT.

V gene TRBV6-5 combines with J gene TRBJ2-1; D is tentatively TRBD1 or TRBD2 (5 bases each). CDR3 size: 15 residues. V gave up 6 bases and J gave up 2 bases, with 14 bases separating them. CDR1 is MNHEY, CDR2 SVGAGI, per germline. CDR3 amino acids: CASRGESRAYNEQFF. The CDR3 nucleotides read TGTGCCAGCAGGGGGGAGAGCAGAGCCTACAATGAGCAGTTCTTC.

On this clone itself: The junction departs from germline at one end; a sequencing error may be responsible. The chain carries TRBV6-2 or TRBV6-3 and TRBJ2-1; the D call may be TRBD1 or TRBD2 (5 bases each). Looked up from germline, CDR1 is MNHEY and CDR2 is SVGEGT. The CDR3 runs 14 residues. CDR3 region: CASTPGTAGNGQFF. The DNA of the CDR3 is TGTGCCAGCACCCCTGGGACGGCGGGCAATGGGCAGTTCTTC.

The V call is TRBV18, the J call TRBJ1-3; D is uncertain. V was clipped by 0 bases and J by 3 bases, with 12 bases between them. This CDR3 is built from 16 residues. Germline V gene data show CDR1 as KGHSH and CDR2 as LQKENI. Here the CDR3 DNA reads TGTGCCAGCTCACCACCAACCAGAATAATTGGAAACACCATATATTTT. Residues: CASSPPTRIIGNTIYF.

The CDR3 is CASRGGAEGYTF. CDR3 DNA sequence: TGTGCCAGCAGGGGGGGGGCGGAAGGCTACACCTTC. The J gene is TRBJ1-2, the V gene TRBV6-5; D perhaps matches TRBD1 (6 bases). From germline, CDR1 is MNHEY and CDR2 SVGAGI. The CDR3 extends over 12 amino acids. Trimming shortened V by 6 bases and J by 8 bases, and 13 bases separated the two germline ends.

The sample holds a few counts of this clone. V gene TRBV28 combines with J gene TRBJ1-1; D perhaps matches TRBD1 (6 bases). The CDR3 is 14 amino acids. Germline values: CDR1 MDHEN, CDR2 SYDVKM. V shed 5 bases and J shed 5 bases, with 15 bases lying between them. The CDR3 nucleotides are TGTGCCAGCAGTGCCGCGGGGGGCCGGACTGAAGCTTTCTTT. The encoded protein is CASSAAGGRTEAFF.

The chain carries TRBV5-1 and TRBJ2-7; tentatively, D is TRBD1 (7 bases). The CDR3 has 15 residues. Germline V CDR1 and CDR2: SGHRS, YFSETQ. V shed 4 bases and J shed 3 bases, with 17 bases lying between them. This chain's CDR3 is CASSRQGGNLYEQYF. The CDR3 DNA follows: TGCGCCAGCAGCCGCCAGGGGGGAAATCTCTACGAGCAGTACTTC.